This T cell receptor beta chain is drawn from a study of control samples from healthy donors and cancer patients. V lost 7 bases, J lost 5 bases, and 20 bases lay in between. The V gene's germline CDR1 is SQVTM and CDR2 ANQGSEA. The CDR3 extends over 14 amino acids. TCRdb's copy holds only in-frame clones and misses some; the assay was immunoSEQ multiplex PCR. The sample lists around 96,000 clones, approximately 93% seen once, with 8% in the top ten. Specimen: blood. The sequence was obtained from a man younger than 35 in good health. The rearrangement uses TRBV29-1 and TRBJ1-1, with D perhaps TRBD1 (6 bases). CDR3 loop: CSAQTGALLTEAFF. CDR3 DNA sequence: TGCAGCGCCCAGACGGGGGCCTTGTTGACTGAAGCTTTCTTT.